The sample holds many counts of the clone carrying this TCR beta chain. Germline CDR1 is SGHTS and CDR2 is YDEGEE. The CDR3 is made up of 14 amino acids. V lost 2 bases and J lost 2, with 8 bases in between. The sample belongs to a study of tumor-infiltrating lymphocytes in oesophageal squamous cell carcinoma. MiXCR was run by TCRdb on the PCR reads, yielding one entry per CDR3 protein. The data hold 15,000 to 20,000 distinct CDR3 sequences, with around 41% observed a single time. Sequenced: esophageal tumor tissue. The TCR sequence derives from a male donor with esophageal squamous cell carcinoma. The chain carries TRBV5-8 and TRBJ2-4; a weak D match, TRBD2 (6 bases). CDR3 bases: TGTGCCAGCAGCTTAGGAGGGACCAAAAACATTCAGTACTTC. Protein product: CASSLGGTKNIQYF.